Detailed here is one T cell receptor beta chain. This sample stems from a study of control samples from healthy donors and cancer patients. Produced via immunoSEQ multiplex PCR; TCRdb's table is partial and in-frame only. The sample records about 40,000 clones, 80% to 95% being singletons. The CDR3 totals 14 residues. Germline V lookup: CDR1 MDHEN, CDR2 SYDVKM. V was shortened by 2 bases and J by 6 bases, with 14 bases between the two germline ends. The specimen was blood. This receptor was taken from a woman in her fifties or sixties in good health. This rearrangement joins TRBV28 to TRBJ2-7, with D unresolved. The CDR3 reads CASSLTPGGSEQYF. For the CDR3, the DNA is TGTGCCAGCAGTTTAACCCCGGGCGGCTCCGAGCAGTACTTC.